The present entry profiles one T cell receptor (beta chain) with its context. Which antigen it targets is not known. The input lacks base qualities; no much larger clone sits a single base away. Collaborating institutions collected whole blood in K2EDTA tubes following their own protocols. For TCRbeta analysis, collaborators shipped samples as frozen whole blood, isolated PBMCs, or DNA extracted from either of those sample types. This sample is drawn from a study of blood T cell repertoires in COVID-19 (dated by TCRdb to 2020 to 2022). For the wider study: Collaborator samples came from the United States, Italy and Spain and covered acute and convalescent phases of COVID-19. The material from the prospective study consisted of cDNA or gDNA derived from T cells, B-cell-depleted T cells, or PBMCs. Deeply sampled blood TCRbeta repertoires from subjects exposed to, actively infected with, or recovered from COVID-19 were included in the dataset. The repertoires were released in a freely available public database meant as a resource for research on the immune response to SARS-CoV-2. Samples were obtained from the ongoing ImmuneRACE study (first 160 participants) and from over 1,000 subjects provided by 6 global collaborators. Sample metadata almost always included a de-identified subject ID, COVID-19 status, age in years and sex. Where available, HLA class I and class II types were obtained from metadata supplied by the sample provider rather than from assay-based typing.

TCRbeta CDR3 regions were amplified from genomic DNA by means of the immunoSEQ Assay, a bias-controlled multiplex PCR. The published analysis was carried out like this. Within the assay, amplification of reference gene primers was used to estimate how many nucleated cells each sample contained. To quantify the absolute abundance of each unique TCRbeta CDR3 rearrangement, sequence reads were collapsed and filtered. Productive Simpson clonality was computed per sample as the square root of Simpson's diversity index over productive rearrangements. TCRdb mirrors the immuneACCESS table, restricted to in-frame sequences. Some clones are absent from its copies; in checked studies, under half trace to an unresolved V gene, and the reason for the others is unknown. The V and J calls and clone size come from that table; D and trimming were worked out from the DNA. For this sample there are around 200,000 clones; 83% appear just once. The ten most abundant clones make up about 5.7% of the sample.

The investigation overall reported the following: The amount of clinical and demographic metadata varied by source and participant and was provided uncurated.

Reading the germline V gene gives CDR1 SNHLY and CDR2 FYNNEI. The V and J ends are trimmed by 6 bases and 10 bases, leaving 19 bases between them. Inclusive of the bounding cysteine and phenylalanine, the CDR3 is 14 residues long. CDR3 DNA only is kept here, 42 bases in frame from base 1. Sequenced material: peripheral blood. This sequence uses TRBV2 and TRBJ1-5; no D segment can be confidently identified. This TCR was sampled from a woman aged 35 to 49 with acute or convalescent COVID-19. The sequenced DNA: TGTGCCAGCAGAGCCCGGGGAGGGTCAGGACCCCAGCATTTT. This is translated as CASRARGGSGPQHF.